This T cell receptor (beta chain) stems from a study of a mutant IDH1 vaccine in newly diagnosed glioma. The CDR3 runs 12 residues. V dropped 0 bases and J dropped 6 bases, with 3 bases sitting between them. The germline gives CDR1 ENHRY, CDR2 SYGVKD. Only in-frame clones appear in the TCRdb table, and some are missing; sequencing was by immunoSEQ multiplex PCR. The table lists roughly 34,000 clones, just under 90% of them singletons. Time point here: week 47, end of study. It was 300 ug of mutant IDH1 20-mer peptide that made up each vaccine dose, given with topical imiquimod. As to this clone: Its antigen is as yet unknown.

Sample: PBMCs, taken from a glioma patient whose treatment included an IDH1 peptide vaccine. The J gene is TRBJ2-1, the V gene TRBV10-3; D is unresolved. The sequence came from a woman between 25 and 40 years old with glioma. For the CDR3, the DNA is TGTGCCATCAGTGAGTCGGTCAATGAGCAGTTCTTC. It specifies CAISESVNEQFF.